This T cell receptor beta chain comes out of a study of PD-1 blockade in classical Hodgkin lymphoma. Every patient had relapsed following autologous stem cell transplantation, and cohorts differed in brentuximab vedotin exposure. TCRdb's table, derived via immunoSEQ multiplex PCR, lists solely in-frame clones and lacks some. The sample lists about 58,000 clones; roughly 91% were seen once. Overall study findings and caveats: Newly diagnosed patients had diversity similar to the baseline diversity of complete responders.

The length of the CDR3 is 15 residues. The germline V gene has CDR1 SGDLS and CDR2 YYNGEE. V lost 3 bases, J lost 2 bases, and 15 bases lay in between. This clone was detected only a few times. Its target is unknown. This sample comprised peripheral blood mononuclear cells (PBMCs), obtained before the second cycle of nivolumab. The receptor's source is a human donor with classical Hodgkin lymphoma. The chain carries TRBV9 and TRBJ2-7; a possible D gene is TRBD1 (6 bases). This CDR3 reads CASSAETGPTYEQYF. The DNA of the CDR3 is TGTGCCAGCAGCGCCGAGACAGGACCAACCTACGAGCAGTACTTC.